The 2 T cell receptor beta chains presented below share a single source sample, sequenced in a study of cytomegalovirus exposure and HLA in healthy donors. Sequencing used immunoSEQ multiplex PCR; TCRdb keeps in-frame clones, though not all of them. Of approximately 150,000 clones listed, approximately 89% are singletons. Material for sequencing was PBMCs. Source of these receptors: a man aged 18 to 29 in good health and CMV-seropositive.

The CDR3 DNA reads TGTGCCAGCAGTTTGGCGGGGGGCGCTCACATATATTTT. It specifies CASSLAGGAHIYF. The chain has TRBV28 and TRBJ1-3; possible D gene TRBD1, 6 bases. The CDR3 covers 13 residues. The ends were cut back, 3 bases at V and 12 bases at J, with 15 bases in the middle. The V gene's germline CDR1 is MDHEN and CDR2 SYDVKM.

The chain joins TRBV18 to TRBJ2-7; TRBD1 matches 10 bases. CDR1 is KGHSH, CDR2 LQKENI, per germline. The V gene end was trimmed by 5 bases and the J gene end by 4 bases; junction bases not matched to a gene: 14. There are 17 residues in the CDR3. The CDR3 here is CASSSGVDGTGAYEQYF. The CDR3 region has the DNA TGTGCCAGCTCATCGGGCGTGGACGGGACAGGGGCTTACGAGCAGTACTTC.